The source of this T cell receptor beta chain is a study of vaccination and CD4 T cells after COVID-19. Sequenced with the Oncomine TCR Beta short-read assay was DNA taken from cultured CD4+ T cells. Genomic DNA was isolated from CD4+ T cells that had been cultured. TCRdb processed the PCR reads anew with MiXCR; each CDR3 protein has one entry. This table holds some 9,200 distinct CDR3 sequences, approximately 37% found once. The germline V and J ends were trimmed by 4 bases and 4 bases, with 16 bases remaining between them. Germline CDR1 reads MNHNS; CDR2 reads SASEGT. This CDR3 spans 16 amino acids. This clonotype was found a few times. As yet, its antigen is unknown. Treatment meaning: approximately nine-day PBMC culture with coronavirus spike peptide pools or control peptides (ViraFEST assay). Cultures of PBMCs, about 2 million per well, were set up with around 10 IU/ml IL-2 and roughly 9 ug/ml peptide pools. On day 3 and again on day 7, fresh IL-2 medium was used to replace half the medium.

This receptor was identified in a human donor who had recovered from COVID-19. Sample: CD4+ T cells from blood, cultured in vitro. The V and J genes are TRBV6-1 and TRBJ2-2; D assignment may be TRBD1 or TRBD2 (5 bases each). CDR3 coding DNA: TGTGCCAGCAGTGCGTCCGGGACCCCAGTCACCGGGGAGCTGTTTTTT. This encodes CASSASGTPVTGELFF.